This T cell receptor (beta chain) was retrieved from a study of T cells in Graves' hyperthyroidism and ophthalmopathy. CDR3 length: 16 residues. The germline gives CDR1 SGHRS, CDR2 YFSETQ. Trimming removed 4 bases from V and 2 bases from J, with 13 bases in between. This clonotype was seen many times. From RNA transcripts, TCR beta CDR3 regions were amplified. Researchers ran a first-round RT-PCR on the TCR CDR3 using the HTBI primer set. TCRdb reprocessed the multiplex PCR reads via MiXCR and lists one record per CDR3 protein. The table shows over 700,000 distinct CDR3 sequences, with around 40% occurring only once.

This clonotype was sampled from a woman aged 40 to 50 with Graves' hyperthyroidism. This chain connects TRBV5-1 to TRBJ2-6; D may correspond to TRBD1 or TRBD2 (6 bases each). Sequencing used blood. The CDR3 DNA follows: TGCGCCAGCAGCCTGATGGGGGGCGCTGGGGCCAACGTCCTGACTTTC. This translates into CASSLMGGAGANVLTF.